Sequencing of this T cell receptor beta chain was carried out in a study of identical twins. With 9 bases clipped from V and 3 bases from J, the junction kept 4 bases outside the gene matches. CDR1 KGHDR and CDR2 SFDVKD come from the germline V gene. There are 13 residues in the CDR3. Through template switching, a universal primer site was introduced, and the cDNA contained unique molecular identifiers. Each CDR3 protein is one row after TCRdb ran MiXCR on the 5' RACE reads. The table lists 600,000 to 850,000 distinct CDR3 sequences, roughly 18% of them singletons. Study conclusions and caveats: Clonotypes of the beta chain that were abundant in cord blood carried fewer insertions (memory repertoires showed none).

This clonotype was counted between two and nine times. The antigen is undetermined. The sample was also linked to a second study, of T cells expressing NK-cell markers.

Source material: PBMCs. This TCR came from a woman between 18 and 30 years old in good health. The rearrangement uses TRBV24-1 and TRBJ1-3, with 7 nucleotides matching TRBD1. The CDR3 spells CATGTGVGNTIYF. The CDR3 bases are TGTGCCACCGGCACAGGGGTTGGAAACACCATATATTTT.